These T cell receptor beta chains were read from a single sample in a study of blood T cell repertoires in COVID-19. Assay used: immunoSEQ multiplex PCR; TCRdb lists only in-frame clones, some missing. The repertoire has 86,000 or so clones, more than 75% of them found once; the top ten carry 1.2%. What was sequenced was peripheral blood. These TCRs come from a woman at least 80 years old with acute or convalescent COVID-19. The CDR3 runs from the conserved cysteine through the conserved F or W. The order of the fields is V gene, D gene, J gene, clone size, CDR3 protein, CDR3 DNA. D genes are given only for firm matches. Clone sizes are given selectively: once, few, many, or a class where the clone is expanded.

>TRBV5-1|TRBD1|TRBJ2-7|-
CASSPGQLYEQYF
TGCGCCAGCAGCCCGGGACAGCTATACGAGCAGTACTTC
>TRBV9|TRBD1|TRBJ1-2|-
CASSPTDRDYGYTF
TGTGCCAGCAGCCCTACCGACAGGGACTATGGCTACACCTTC
>TRBV19|-|TRBJ2-3|-
CASKLGGPSTDTQYF
TGTGCCAGTAAGTTGGGGGGGCCTAGCACAGATACGCAGTATTTT
>TRBV1|-|TRBJ2-3|-
CTSSQGLAGERGCTDTQYF
TGCACCAGCAGCCAAGGGCTAGCGGGAGAACGGGGGTGCACAGATACGCAGTATTTT
>TRBV18|TRBD1|TRBJ1-5|-
CASSETGGRDQPQHF
TGTGCCAGCTCGGAGACAGGGGGCCGGGATCAGCCCCAGCATTTT
>TRBV2|-|TRBJ1-2|-
CASRATVNYGYTF
TGTGCCAGCAGGGCGACTGTTAACTATGGCTACACCTTC
>TRBV3-1/TRBV3-2|-|TRBJ1-2|-
CASSTGGPYGYTF
TGTGCCAGCAGCACGGGGGGGCCCTATGGCTACACCTTC
>TRBV18|-|TRBJ1-5|-
CASSPEGHSNQPQHF
TGTGCCAGCTCACCAGAGGGACATAGCAATCAGCCCCAGCATTTT
>TRBV11-2|TRBD1|TRBJ2-7|-
CASSRDREIGEQYF
TGTGCCAGCAGCCGGGACAGGGAGATCGGCGAGCAGTACTTC
>TRBV18|TRBD2|TRBJ2-1|once
CASSPPPGRADYNEQFF
TGTGCCAGCTCACCACCTCCCGGGAGGGCCGACTACAATGAGCAGTTCTTC
>TRBV5-6|-|TRBJ2-2|-
CASRRGGGTGELFF
TGTGCCAGCAGGAGAGGAGGAGGCACCGGGGAGCTGTTTTTT
>TRBV6-1|-|TRBJ2-7|-
CASSDRLFYEQYF
TGTGCCAGCAGTGATCGACTGTTCTACGAGCAGTACTTC
>TRBV18|TRBD1|TRBJ1-2|once
CASSPGTDNYGYTF
TGTGCCAGCTCACCAGGGACAGATAACTATGGCTACACCTTC
>TRBV7-9|-|TRBJ1-3|-
CASSLDGEPGNTIYF
TGTGCCAGCAGCTTAGACGGGGAGCCTGGAAACACCATATATTTT
>TRBV6-5|TRBD1|TRBJ1-2|-
CASSSLGQAFYGYTF
TGTGCCAGCAGTTCCCTCGGACAGGCCTTCTATGGCTACACCTTC
>TRBV10-3|-|TRBJ1-4|-
CAAGQPNTEKLFF
TGTGCCGCCGGACAGCCCAACACCGAAAAACTGTTTTTT
>TRBV1|-|TRBJ1-6|-
CTSSQDSVKRFSSYNSPLHF
TGCACCAGCAGCCAAGACTCTGTGAAGCGTTTTAGCTCCTATAATTCACCCCTCCACTTT
>TRBV18|-|TRBJ2-1|-
CASSPAGTRGPAQFF
TGTGCCAGCTCACCTGCGGGGACCCGAGGTCCAGCCCAGTTCTTC
>TRBV28|TRBD1|TRBJ2-3|-
CASSLLTGEAGDTQYF
TGTGCCAGCAGTCTGCTGACAGGGGAGGCCGGGGATACGCAGTATTTT
>TRBV28|-|TRBJ2-7|-
CASSSPRGQYF
TGTGCCAGCAGTTCGCCCCGGGGGCAGTACTTC
>TRBV6-5|-|TRBJ2-7|-
CASSYPSRAGGEQYF
TGTGCCAGCAGTTACCCCTCCCGGGCAGGAGGCGAGCAGTACTTC
>TRBV4-2|-|TRBJ2-7|-
CASSQDRGSYEQYF
TGTGCCAGCAGCCAAGACAGGGGAAGCTACGAGCAGTACTTC
>TRBV6-6|TRBD1|TRBJ1-1|few
CASSYTGALNTEAFF
TGTGCCAGCAGTTACACAGGGGCCCTGAACACTGAAGCTTTCTTT
>TRBV3-1/TRBV3-2|TRBD1|TRBJ2-5|-
CASSHRGQVQETQYF
TGTGCCAGCAGCCACCGGGGACAGGTCCAAGAGACCCAGTACTTC
>TRBV9|TRBD2|TRBJ2-1|-
CASSQGLAGYNEQFF
TGTGCCAGCAGCCAGGGGCTAGCGGGTTACAATGAGCAGTTCTTC
>TRBV3-1/TRBV3-2|TRBD1|TRBJ2-5|few
CASSQPGQPNQETQYF
TGTGCCAGCAGCCAACCGGGACAGCCAAACCAAGAGACCCAGTACTTC
>TRBV5-1|-|TRBJ2-2|-
CASSLDNRVSGGELFF
TGCGCCAGCAGCTTGGACAACAGGGTTTCTGGCGGGGAGCTGTTTTTT
>TRBV5-1|-|TRBJ1-2|-
CASSLAEASSYGYTF
TGCGCCAGCAGCTTGGCCGAGGCGAGCAGCTATGGCTACACCTTC
>TRBV27|-|TRBJ1-2|-
CASSLFAGRVALYGYTF
TGTGCCAGCAGTTTATTTGCTGGGCGCGTGGCGCTCTATGGCTACACCTTC
>TRBV27|-|TRBJ2-2|few
CATRQWSGLDTGELFF
TGTGCCACCCGACAGTGGAGCGGGCTCGACACCGGGGAGCTGTTTTTT
>TRBV27|-|TRBJ1-6|-
CASRARPPGSPLHF
TGTGCCAGCAGGGCAAGACCCCCGGGTTCACCCCTCCACTTT
>TRBV29-1|-|TRBJ1-2|-
CSVGGSDGYTF
TGCAGCGTGGGGGGATCGGATGGCTACACCTTC
>TRBV7-9|-|TRBJ2-5|-
CASSLAGGGQQETQYF
TGTGCCAGCAGCTTAGCGGGTGGTGGGCAGCAAGAGACCCAGTACTTC
>TRBV2|TRBD1|TRBJ2-3|few
CASSGDSQSTDTQYF
TGTGCCAGCAGTGGGGACAGCCAGAGCACAGATACGCAGTATTTT
>TRBV6-1|-|TRBJ2-3|-
CASSEEGRTDTQYF
TGTGCCAGCAGTGAAGAAGGGAGAACAGATACGCAGTATTTT
>TRBV5-4|-|TRBJ2-1|-
CASSLDVSGYNEQFF
TGTGCCAGCAGCTTGGATGTTAGCGGCTACAATGAGCAGTTCTTC
>TRBV19|-|TRBJ1-4|-
CASSFGGRGSSNEKLFF
TGTGCCAGTAGTTTCGGGGGGCGCGGTTCATCTAATGAAAAACTGTTTTTT
>TRBV10-3|TRBD2|TRBJ2-3|-
CAISEPKLAGDTDTQYF
TGTGCCATCAGTGAGCCTAAACTAGCGGGGGACACAGATACGCAGTATTTT
>TRBV28|-|TRBJ1-4|-
CASSFSGRGDEKLFF
TGTGCCAGCAGTTTTAGTGGCAGGGGAGATGAAAAACTGTTTTTT
>TRBV6-5|TRBD2|TRBJ2-7|-
CASITSGGAYEQYF
TGTGCCAGCATTACTAGCGGGGGAGCCTACGAGCAGTACTTC
>TRBV6-5|-|TRBJ2-7|-
CASRPQGSYEQYF
TGTGCCAGCCGACCCCAGGGCTCCTACGAGCAGTACTTC
>TRBV6-5|TRBD1|TRBJ1-2|-
CASNRQGGGYTF
TGTGCCAGCAACCGACAGGGTGGTGGCTACACCTTC
>TRBV5-1|-|TRBJ1-2|-
CASSPNLQQNGGYTF
TGCGCCAGCAGCCCTAACTTACAGCAAAACGGAGGCTACACCTTC
>TRBV5-1|-|TRBJ2-7|-
CASSLASEGYEQYF
TGCGCCAGCAGCTTGGCGTCCGAGGGCTACGAGCAGTACTTC
>TRBV28|-|TRBJ2-5|-
CASTVVSPEGTQYF
TGTGCCAGCACCGTGGTTTCCCCGGAGGGGACCCAGTACTTC
>TRBV4-2|-|TRBJ2-3|-
CASTHQGTDTQYF
TGTGCCAGCACCCATCAGGGAACAGATACGCAGTATTTT
>TRBV15|TRBD1|TRBJ2-3|-
CATSRGRQGANTDTQYF
TGTGCCACCAGCAGAGGTCGCCAGGGGGCGAACACAGATACGCAGTATTTT
>TRBV3-1/TRBV3-2|TRBD1|TRBJ1-6|-
CASSPGQGHSPLHF
TGTGCCAGCAGCCCCGGACAGGGACATTCACCCCTCCACTTT
>TRBV28|-|TRBJ1-3|-
CASSNGAGRSSGNTIYF
TGTGCCAGCAGTAATGGGGCTGGCAGAAGCTCTGGAAACACCATATATTTT
>TRBV9|TRBD2|TRBJ2-3|once
CASSFRTSGDTDTQYF
TGTGCCAGCAGCTTTCGGACTAGCGGAGACACAGATACGCAGTATTTT
>TRBV7-9|-|TRBJ1-5|-
CASSLDRPGFSQPQHF
TGTGCCAGCAGCTTAGATCGCCCGGGGTTTTCTCAGCCCCAGCATTTT
>TRBV20-1|-|TRBJ1-5|few
CSASAVSNQPQHF
TGCAGTGCTAGTGCGGTTAGCAATCAGCCCCAGCATTTT